A single sample is the source of the 11 T cell receptor beta chains below, sequenced in a study of Ad26.COV2.S vaccination and SARS-CoV-2 variants. Clones were sequenced by immunoSEQ multiplex PCR, and TCRdb holds only the in-frame ones, with some missing. The data show about 480,000 clones, with about 83% seen just once and 9.5% to 15% held by the top ten. The treatment here: 15 to 20 received Ad26.COV2.S at low or high dose, single or two shots; several received placebo; per-sample allocation not given. The samples were gathered on day 63 after the first injection of vaccine or placebo. This sample comprised peripheral blood, obtained in a trial of Ad26.COV2.S vaccine versus placebo. The origin of the receptors is a person aged 18 to 65 who received the Ad26.COV2.S COVID-19 vaccine or a placebo.

This chain uses TRBV15 with TRBJ1-1, with TRBD1 matching over 12 bases. The V and J ends lost 0 bases and 12 bases, in that order; junction bases with no gene match: 11. The CDR3 length is 16 residues. CDR1 is LNHNV, CDR2 YYDKDF, per germline (reference sequence). DNA for the CDR3: TGTGCCACCAGCAGAGACAACCTCGGGACAGGGGGCGAAACTTTCTTT. Its protein product is CATSRDNLGTGGETFF.

Only one count was recorded for this clone. V is TRBV10-1 and J is TRBJ1-1, with 10 bases matching TRBD1. CDR1 is WNHNN and CDR2 is SYGVQD in the germline V gene (reference sequence). V lost 6 bases to trimming and J lost 10 bases; unmatched junction nucleotides: 20. The CDR3 sequence is 17 residues long. CDR3 residues: CASSEAGTGVISDGAFF. In DNA, the CDR3 is TGCGCCAGCAGCGAGGCCGGGACAGGGGTGATTTCCGATGGAGCTTTCTTT.

CDR3 in amino acids: CASSWGQGSNQPQHF. In DNA, the CDR3 is TGTGCCAGCAGTTGGGGGCAGGGGAGCAATCAGCCCCAGCATTTT. The chain has TRBV28 and TRBJ1-5; perhaps TRBD1 as D (6 bases). This CDR3 is 15 amino acids long. Germline V lookup: CDR1 MDHEN, CDR2 SYDVKM. Trimming removed 4 bases from V and 1 base from J, with 11 bases in between.

This chain links TRBV30 with TRBJ2-2; a weak D match, TRBD1 (6 bases). Germline CDR1 GTSNPN, CDR2 SVGIG (reference sequence). The CDR3 has 18 amino acids. V shed 1 base and J shed 6 bases, with 24 bases lying between them. The CDR3 sequence is CAWSGGQGPIMVAGELFF. CDR3 nucleotide sequence: TGTGCCTGGAGTGGGGGCCAGGGGCCGATTATGGTGGCCGGGGAGCTGTTTTTT.

Details on this clone: In the same sample, other DNA sequences code for this CDR3. The V gene is TRBV2, the J gene TRBJ1-5; no firm D call. The CDR3 totals 14 residues. CDR1 SNHLY and CDR2 FYNNEI come from the germline V gene. V lost 1 base, J lost 4 bases, and 8 bases lay in between. CDR3 in amino acids: CASSEGGRNQPQHF. The CDR3, as DNA: TGTGCCAGCAGTGAAGGGGGAAGAAATCAGCCCCAGCATTTT.

CDR3 nucleotide sequence: TGTGCCAGCAGCCCCGGACAGCTAAGGACAGATACGCAGTATTTT. Its translation is CASSPGQLRTDTQYF. The rearrangement uses TRBV11-3 and TRBJ2-3, with a tentative D call TRBD1 (6 bases). The CDR3 is 15 residues long. Germline assignment: CDR1 SGHNT and CDR2 YENEEA. The V end lost 5 bases, the J end lost 3 bases, and 15 bases lay between the germline ends.

V and J are TRBV19 and TRBJ1-4; no reliable D call. Germline V gene data show CDR1 as LNHDA and CDR2 as SQIVND (reference sequence). The CDR3 is 10 residues long. Trimming stripped 10 bases from V and 13 bases from J, with 13 bases between. The CDR3 DNA reads TGTGCCATCCCAATACCGGGACTGTTTTTT. Its protein is CAIPIPGLFF.

The chain has TRBV21-1 and TRBJ2-4; the DNA was not used to check the table's D call, TRBD1. TRBV21-1 counts as a pseudogene. The length of the CDR3 is 17 residues. CDR3 nucleotides: TGTGCCAGCATCTCAGGGCGTCAGAGCTTAGCCAAAAACATTCAGTACTTC. Its protein is CASISGRQSLAKNIQYF.

This clone was observed once. The J gene is TRBJ2-1, the V gene TRBV10-1; 13 nucleotides line up with TRBD2. J was trimmed by 5 bases and V by 6 bases; bases with no gene match: 4. This CDR3 comprises 15 residues. Germline V lookup: CDR1 WNHNN, CDR2 SYGVQD (reference sequence). The CDR3 is CASRGGLAGNNEQFF. In DNA, the CDR3 is TGCGCCAGCAGGGGGGGACTAGCGGGAAACAATGAGCAGTTCTTC.

This rearrangement joins TRBV7-2 to TRBJ2-5; a possible D gene is TRBD1 (6 bases). V was shortened by 3 bases and J by 3 bases, with 11 bases between the two germline ends. Germline values: CDR1 SGHTA, CDR2 FQGNSA. The length of the CDR3 is 14 residues. CDR3 in amino acids: CASSFAGAKETQYF. DNA for the CDR3: TGTGCCAGCAGCTTTGCAGGGGCGAAAGAGACCCAGTACTTC.

V is TRBV5-5 and J is TRBJ2-1; 11 bases match TRBD2. The CDR3 totals 14 residues. Unmatched junction bases numbered 6, after V lost 4 bases and J lost 9 bases. The germline CDR1 and CDR2 sequences are SGHKS and YYEKEE (reference sequence). CDR3 in DNA: TGTGCCAGCAGCCGTCGGACTAGCGGGCCTGAGCAGTTCTTC. It codes for CASSRRTSGPEQFF.